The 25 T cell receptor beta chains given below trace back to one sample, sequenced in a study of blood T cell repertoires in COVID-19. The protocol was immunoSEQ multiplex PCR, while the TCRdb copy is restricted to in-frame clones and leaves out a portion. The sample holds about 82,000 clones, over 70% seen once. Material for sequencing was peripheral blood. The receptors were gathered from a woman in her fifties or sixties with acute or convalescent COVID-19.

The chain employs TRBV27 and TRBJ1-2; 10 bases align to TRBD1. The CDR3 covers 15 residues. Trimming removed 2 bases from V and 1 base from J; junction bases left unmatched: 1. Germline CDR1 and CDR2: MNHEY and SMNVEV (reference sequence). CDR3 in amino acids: CASSLGTGVNYGYTF. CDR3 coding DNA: TGTGCCAGCAGTTTAGGGACAGGGGTTAACTATGGCTACACCTTC.

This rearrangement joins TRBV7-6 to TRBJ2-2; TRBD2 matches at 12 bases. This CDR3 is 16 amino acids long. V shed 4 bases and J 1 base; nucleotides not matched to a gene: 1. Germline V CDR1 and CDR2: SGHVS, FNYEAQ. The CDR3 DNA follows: TGTGCCAGCAGCTCGGGACTAGCGGGGAACACCGGGGAGCTGTTTTTT. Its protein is CASSSGLAGNTGELFF.

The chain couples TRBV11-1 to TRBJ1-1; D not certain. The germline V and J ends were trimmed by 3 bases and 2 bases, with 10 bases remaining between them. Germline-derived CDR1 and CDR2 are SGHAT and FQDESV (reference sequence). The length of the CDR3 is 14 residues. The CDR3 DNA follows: TGTGCCAGCAGCTTTGGCCGGGTAAACACTGAAGCTTTCTTT. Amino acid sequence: CASSFGRVNTEAFF.

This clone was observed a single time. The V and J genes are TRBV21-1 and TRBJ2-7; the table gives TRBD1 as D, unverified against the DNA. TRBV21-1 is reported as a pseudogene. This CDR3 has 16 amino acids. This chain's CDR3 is CASSKVPGQGYYEQYF. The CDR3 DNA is TGTGCCAGCAGCAAAGTACCGGGACAGGGGTACTACGAGCAGTACTTC.

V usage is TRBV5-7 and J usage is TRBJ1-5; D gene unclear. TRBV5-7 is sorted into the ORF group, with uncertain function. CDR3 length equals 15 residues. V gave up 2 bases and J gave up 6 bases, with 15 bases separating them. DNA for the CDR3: TGTGCCAGCAGCTTACCGAGACACAGACGTCAGCCCCAGCATTTT. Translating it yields CASSLPRHRRQPQHF.

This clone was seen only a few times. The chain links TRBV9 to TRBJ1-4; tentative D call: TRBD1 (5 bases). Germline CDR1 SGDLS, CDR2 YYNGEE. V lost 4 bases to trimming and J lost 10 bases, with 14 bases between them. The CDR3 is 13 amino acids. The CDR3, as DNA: TGTGCCAGCAGCCCAGAAAACCAGGGAAAACTGTTTTTT. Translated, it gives CASSPENQGKLFF.

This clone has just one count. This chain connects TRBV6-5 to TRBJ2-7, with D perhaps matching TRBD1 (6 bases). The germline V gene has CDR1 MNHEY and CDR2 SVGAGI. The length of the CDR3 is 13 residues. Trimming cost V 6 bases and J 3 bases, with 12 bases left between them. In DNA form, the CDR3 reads TGTGCCAGCAGAAAACTAGGGGGCTACGAGCAGTACTTC. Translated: CASRKLGGYEQYF.

This CDR3 reads CASSVAPGNYGYTF. The CDR3 region has the DNA TGTGCCAGCAGCGTAGCCCCAGGGAACTATGGCTACACCTTC. This chain uses TRBV9 with TRBJ1-2, with D possibly TRBD1 on 5 matching bases. Trimming cost V 0 bases and J 2 bases, with 8 bases left between them. CDR1 and CDR2 (germline): SGDLS, YYNGEE. This CDR3 comprises 14 residues. The full variable domain, with the rest looked up from reference TRBV9 and TRBJ1-2, is DSGVTQTPKHLITATGQRVTLRCSPRSGDLSVYWYQQSLDQGLQFLIQYYNGEERAKGNILERFSAQQFPDLHSELNLSSLELGDSALYFCASSVAPGNYGYTFGSGTRLTVV.

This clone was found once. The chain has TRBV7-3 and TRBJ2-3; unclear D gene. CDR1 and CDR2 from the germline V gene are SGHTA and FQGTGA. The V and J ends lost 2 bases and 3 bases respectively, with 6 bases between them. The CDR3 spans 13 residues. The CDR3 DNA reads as TGTGCCAGCAGCTTAGATAGAACAGATACGCAGTATTTT. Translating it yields CASSLDRTDTQYF.

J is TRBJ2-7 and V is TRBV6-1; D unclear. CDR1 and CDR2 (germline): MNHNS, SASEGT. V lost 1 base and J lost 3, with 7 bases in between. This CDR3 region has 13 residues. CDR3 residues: CASSEGASYEQYF. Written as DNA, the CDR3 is TGTGCCAGCAGTGAAGGGGCCAGCTACGAGCAGTACTTC.

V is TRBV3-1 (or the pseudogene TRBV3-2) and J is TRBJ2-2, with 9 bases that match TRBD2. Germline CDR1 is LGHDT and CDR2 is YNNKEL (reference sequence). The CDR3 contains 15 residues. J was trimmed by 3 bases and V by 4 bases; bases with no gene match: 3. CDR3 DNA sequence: TGTGCCAGCAGCCTAGCTAGCGGGGACACCGGGGAGCTGTTTTTT. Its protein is CASSLASGDTGELFF.

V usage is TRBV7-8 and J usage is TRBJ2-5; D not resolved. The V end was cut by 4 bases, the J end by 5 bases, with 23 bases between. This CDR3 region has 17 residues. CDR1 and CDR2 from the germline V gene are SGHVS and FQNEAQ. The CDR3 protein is CASSYRLRQDGWETQYF. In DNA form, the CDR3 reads TGTGCCAGCAGCTACAGATTACGGCAAGACGGTTGGGAGACCCAGTACTTC.

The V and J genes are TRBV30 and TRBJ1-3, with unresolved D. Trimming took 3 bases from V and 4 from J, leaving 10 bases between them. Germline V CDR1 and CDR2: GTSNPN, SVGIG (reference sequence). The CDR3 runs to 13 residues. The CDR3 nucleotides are TGTGCCTGGAGAATAGCAGCCGGAAACACCATATATTTT. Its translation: CAWRIAAGNTIYF.

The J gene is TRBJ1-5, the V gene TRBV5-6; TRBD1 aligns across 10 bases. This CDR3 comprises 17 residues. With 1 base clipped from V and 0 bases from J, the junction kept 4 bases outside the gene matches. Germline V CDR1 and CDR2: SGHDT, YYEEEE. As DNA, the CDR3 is TGTGCCAGCAGCTTGCGGGGACAGGGGATTAGCAATCAGCCCCAGCATTTT. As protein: CASSLRGQGISNQPQHF.

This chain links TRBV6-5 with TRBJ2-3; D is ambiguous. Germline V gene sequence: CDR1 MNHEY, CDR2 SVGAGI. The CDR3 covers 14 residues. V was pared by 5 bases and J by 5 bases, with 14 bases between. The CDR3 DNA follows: TGTGCCAGCAGTCCCCAGACACACCGAGATACGCAGTATTTT. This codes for CASSPQTHRDTQYF.

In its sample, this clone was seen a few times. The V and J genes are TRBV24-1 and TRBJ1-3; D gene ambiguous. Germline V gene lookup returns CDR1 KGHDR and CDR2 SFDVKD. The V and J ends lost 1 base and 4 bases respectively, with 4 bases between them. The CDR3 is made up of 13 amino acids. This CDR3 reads CATSDFGGNTIYF. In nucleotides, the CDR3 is TGTGCCACCAGTGATTTCGGGGGAAACACCATATATTTT.

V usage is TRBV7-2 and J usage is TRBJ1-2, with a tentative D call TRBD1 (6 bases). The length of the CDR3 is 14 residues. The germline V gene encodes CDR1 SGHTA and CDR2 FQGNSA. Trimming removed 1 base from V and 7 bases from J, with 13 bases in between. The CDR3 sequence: CASSLGQGLAGYTF. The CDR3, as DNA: TGTGCCAGCAGCTTAGGGCAGGGGCTCGCTGGCTACACCTTC.

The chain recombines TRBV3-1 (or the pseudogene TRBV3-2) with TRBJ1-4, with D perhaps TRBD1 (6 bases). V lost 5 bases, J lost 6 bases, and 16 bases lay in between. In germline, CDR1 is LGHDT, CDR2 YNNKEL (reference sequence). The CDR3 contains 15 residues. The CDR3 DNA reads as TGTGCCAGCAGCGCCAGGGGCGCGGGGGATGAAAAACTGTTTTTT. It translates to CASSARGAGDEKLFF.

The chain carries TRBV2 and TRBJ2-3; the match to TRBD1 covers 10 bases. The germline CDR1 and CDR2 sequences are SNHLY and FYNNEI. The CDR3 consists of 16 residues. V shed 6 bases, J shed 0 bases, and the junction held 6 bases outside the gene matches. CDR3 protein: CASRELTGGSTDTQYF. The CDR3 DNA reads TGTGCCAGCAGAGAACTGACAGGGGGCAGCACAGATACGCAGTATTTT.

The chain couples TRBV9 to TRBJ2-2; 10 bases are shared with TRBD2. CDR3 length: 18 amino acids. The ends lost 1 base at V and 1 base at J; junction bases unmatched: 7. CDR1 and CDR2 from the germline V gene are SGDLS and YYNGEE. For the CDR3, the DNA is TGTGCCAGCAGCGTATTGCCTAGCGGGGGTCTGAACACCGGGGAGCTGTTTTTT. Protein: CASSVLPSGGLNTGELFF.

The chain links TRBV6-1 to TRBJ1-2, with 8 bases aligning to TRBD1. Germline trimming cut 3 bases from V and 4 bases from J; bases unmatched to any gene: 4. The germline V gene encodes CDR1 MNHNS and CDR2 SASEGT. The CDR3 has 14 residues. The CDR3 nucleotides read TGTGCCAGCAGTGATTGGACAGGGTCCTATGGCTACACCTTC. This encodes CASSDWTGSYGYTF.

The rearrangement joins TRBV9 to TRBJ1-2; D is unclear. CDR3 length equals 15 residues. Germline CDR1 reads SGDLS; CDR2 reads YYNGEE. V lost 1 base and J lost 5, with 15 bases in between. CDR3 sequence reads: CASSVTGDGSYGYTF. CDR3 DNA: TGTGCCAGCAGCGTAACCGGGGATGGTTCGTATGGCTACACCTTC.

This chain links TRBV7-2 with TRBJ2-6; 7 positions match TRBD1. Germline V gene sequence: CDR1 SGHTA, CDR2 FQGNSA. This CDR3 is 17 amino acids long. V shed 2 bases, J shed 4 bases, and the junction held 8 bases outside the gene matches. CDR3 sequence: CASSLTLTGTGANVLTF. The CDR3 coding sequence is TGTGCCAGCAGCTTAACGTTGACAGGGACCGGGGCCAACGTCCTGACTTTC.

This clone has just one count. In DNA form, the CDR3 reads TGTGCCAGCAGTTTTCCGGGAGATTATGGCTACACCTTC. Its translation is CASSFPGDYGYTF. The rearrangement links TRBV12-3 or TRBV12-4 to TRBJ1-2; D remains unclear. Trimming shortened V by 3 bases and J by 5 bases, and 10 bases separated the two germline ends. CDR3 length equals 13 residues.

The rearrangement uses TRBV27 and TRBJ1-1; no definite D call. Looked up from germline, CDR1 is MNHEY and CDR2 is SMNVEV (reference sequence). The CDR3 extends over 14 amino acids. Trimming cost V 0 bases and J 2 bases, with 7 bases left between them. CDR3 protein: CASSLSGSNTEAFF. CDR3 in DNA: TGTGCCAGCAGTTTATCGGGCTCAAACACTGAAGCTTTCTTT.